The clone carrying this T cell receptor (beta chain) was observed many times. Its matching antigen is unknown. These data come from a study of early T cells in non-severe SARS-CoV-2 infection. Overall study results and limits: The VDJdb matching leaned toward anti-spike CD8 responses and overlooked private and CD4 specificities.

The TCR library protocol attached unique molecular identifiers to the individual cDNA molecules. TCRdb redid the calling of the 5' RACE reads with MiXCR, one entry per CDR3 protein. The sample has some 70,000 distinct CDR3 sequences, 12% seen once. The germline V gene has CDR1 LNHDA and CDR2 SQIVND (reference sequence). Between the trimmed V and J ends, which lost 4 bases and 7 bases, there was a span of 16 bases. CDR3 length: 15 amino acids. Sequencing was performed on whole blood. V usage is TRBV19 and J usage is TRBJ1-4, with a weak D call TRBD1 (6 bases). The clonotype comes from an adult who was a healthcare worker with PCR-confirmed SARS-CoV-2 infection or an uninfected control (not recorded which). CDR3 coding DNA: TGTGCCAGTAGTAAGTCGCGACAGGATGGTGAAAAACTGTTTTTT. Protein product: CASSKSRQDGEKLFF.